These T cell receptor beta chains were read from a single sample in a study of T cell responses to AZD1222 COVID-19 vaccine. Libraries were prepared by immunoSEQ multiplex PCR; TCRdb keeps only in-frame clonotypes and omits some of them. The sample has around 120,000 clones; about nine tenths are singletons. The sample consisted of peripheral blood, taken 28 days after the second AZD1222 dose. The receptor set was obtained from an adult who received the AZD1222 COVID-19 vaccine. Both conserved end residues are part of each CDR3. A D gene is named only where the DNA matches it firmly. Clone size is shown for a subset of rows, as once, few, many or a class of expanded clone.

clone_size	v_call	j_call	d_call	cdr3_nt	cdr3_aa
-	TRBV7-2	TRBJ2-1	TRBD2	TGTGCCAGCAGCACCCTAGCGGGGGGGTCCTACAATGAGCAGTTCTTC	CASSTLAGGSYNEQFF
-	TRBV15	TRBJ2-1	TRBD2	TGTGCCACCAGCAGAGGCGGGACTAGCGGGGGGGCCTACAATGAGCAGTTCTTC	CATSRGGTSGGAYNEQFF
-	TRBV5-1	TRBJ1-4	TRBD1	TGCGCCAGCAGCTTGGGGACAGGGATTAATGAAAAACTGTTTTTT	CASSLGTGINEKLFF
-	TRBV7-9	TRBJ1-5	-	TGTGCCAGCAGCTTAGGGGCCGGGAATCAGCCCCAGCATTTT	CASSLGAGNQPQHF
-	TRBV5-6	TRBJ1-5	-	TGTGCCAGCAGCGTACGGGGGGGCAATCAGCCCCAGCATTTT	CASSVRGGNQPQHF
-	TRBV19	TRBJ2-5	TRBD1	TGTGCCAGTAGCGGCACAGGGGGAGAGACCCAGTACTTC	CASSGTGGETQYF
-	TRBV2	TRBJ1-6	-	TGTGCCAGCAGGAAGGTTGCTTCACCCCTCCACTTT	CASRKVASPLHF
-	TRBV4-3	TRBJ2-3	-	TGCGCCAGCAGCCAAGACTCTAGCAGTAGCACAGATACGCAGTATTTT	CASSQDSSSSTDTQYF
-	TRBV19	TRBJ1-2	-	TGTGCCAGTAGTATATCTCTAAGGGATGGCTACACCTTC	CASSISLRDGYTF
-	TRBV3-1/TRBV3-2	TRBJ1-1	TRBD1	TGTGCCAGCAGCCAGGGACAGATTGAAGCTTTCTTT	CASSQGQIEAFF
few	TRBV7-9	TRBJ1-4	TRBD1	TGTGCCAGCAGCATCCACAGGGGAGGATTCGAAAAACTGTTTTTT	CASSIHRGGFEKLFF
once	TRBV6-1	TRBJ2-2	-	TGTGCCAGCAGTGGAGCCAGGACCGGGGAGCTGTTTTTT	CASSGARTGELFF
-	TRBV18	TRBJ1-6	-	TGTGCCAGCACTGAGGGGAATAATTCACCCCTCCACTTT	CASTEGNNSPLHF
once	TRBV6-5	TRBJ1-1	-	TGTGCCAGCAGGTCTTTCACCGGGGGCATTGAAGCTTTCTTT	CASRSFTGGIEAFF
-	TRBV5-1	TRBJ2-5	-	TGCGCCAGCAGCCGCGGACATTGGGGGGATGGAGAGACCCAGTACTTC	CASSRGHWGDGETQYF
-	TRBV28	TRBJ1-6	-	TGTGCCAGCAGTTTATTAGGGGCTTCTGGCCATAATTCACCCCTCCACTTT	CASSLLGASGHNSPLHF
-	TRBV9	TRBJ2-5	TRBD2	TGTGCCAGCAGCGCACGACCGAGCGGGGAGGAAGAGACCCAGTACTTC	CASSARPSGEEETQYF
-	TRBV12-5	TRBJ1-1	TRBD1	TGTGCTAGTGGTTTGGTGGACAGGGATCGGCGGACTGAAGCTTTCTTT	CASGLVDRDRRTEAFF
once	TRBV28	TRBJ1-2	TRBD1	TGTGCCAGCGGGACAGATTATGGCTACACCTTC	CASGTDYGYTF
-	TRBV18	TRBJ1-2	TRBD1	TGTGCCAGCTCACCGGACAGGTTAGCTAACTATGGCTACACCTTC	CASSPDRLANYGYTF
few	TRBV12-3/TRBV12-4	TRBJ1-1	-	TGTGCCAGCAGCATGGGCCCTAACACTGAAGCTTTCTTT	CASSMGPNTEAFF
-	TRBV19	TRBJ2-3	-	TGTGCCAGTAGTACACTCACAGATACGCAGTATTTT	CASSTLTDTQYF
-	TRBV28	TRBJ1-1	TRBD1	TGTGCCAGCAGTCTAGGACAGGGGCACACTGAAGCTTTCTTT	CASSLGQGHTEAFF
once	TRBV7-3	TRBJ1-6	TRBD1	TGTGCCAGCAGTTCCTCCGGGACAGGGAATTCACCCCTCCACTTT	CASSSSGTGNSPLHF
-	TRBV5-1	TRBJ2-2	-	TGCGCCAGCAGCGTGTCCCGGGCCGGGGAAGGCGGGGAGCTGTTTTTT	CASSVSRAGEGGELFF
-	TRBV18	TRBJ1-1	-	TGTGCCAGCTCACGCGTTGAGAACACTGAAGCTTTCTTT	CASSRVENTEAFF
-	TRBV29-1	TRBJ2-3	-	TGCAGCGTTGTGCCGGGGCCCGAGGCGCAGTATTTT	CSVVPGPEAQYF
-	TRBV18	TRBJ2-7	-	TGTGCCAGCTCACCCCTCGAGGGAATCTACGAGCAGTACTTC	CASSPLEGIYEQYF
-	TRBV25-1	TRBJ1-1	-	TGTGCCAGCAGTGAAAGGTCGGGCAGGGGGAACACTGAAGCTTTCTTT	CASSERSGRGNTEAFF
once	TRBV6-2/TRBV6-3	TRBJ1-5	TRBD1	TGTGCCAGCAGTTACTCAAGGACAGGGGGCGCGAAAGGTGGTCAGCCCCAGCATTTT	CASSYSRTGGAKGGQPQHF
-	TRBV5-4	TRBJ1-1	TRBD1	TGTGCCAGCAGCTTGGGACAGGGGGCCGAAGCTTTCTTT	CASSLGQGAEAFF
-	TRBV10-3	TRBJ2-7	TRBD2	TGTGCCACCACTCTAGCGGGGGGTTCCTACGAGCAGTACTTC	CATTLAGGSYEQYF
-	TRBV1	TRBJ2-2	-	TGCACCAGCAGCCAAGATCAGCGGGGAAGCTCGGACACCGGGGAGCTGTTTTTT	CTSSQDQRGSSDTGELFF
-	TRBV7-2	TRBJ2-6	-	TGTGCCAGCAGCCCACGGGCTGGGGCCAACGTCCTGACTTTC	CASSPRAGANVLTF
-	TRBV4-3	TRBJ1-5	-	TGCGCCAGCAGCCAAGGAGTCGGCAATCAGCCCCAGCATTTT	CASSQGVGNQPQHF
-	TRBV23-1	TRBJ2-7	TRBD1	TGCGCCCCCTCAACGGAGGACAGGACCTACGAGCAGTACTTC	CAPSTEDRTYEQYF
-	TRBV5-1	TRBJ2-5	-	TGCGCCAGCAGCCGGCTGCAGGGAACCCAAGAGACCCAGTACTTC	CASSRLQGTQETQYF